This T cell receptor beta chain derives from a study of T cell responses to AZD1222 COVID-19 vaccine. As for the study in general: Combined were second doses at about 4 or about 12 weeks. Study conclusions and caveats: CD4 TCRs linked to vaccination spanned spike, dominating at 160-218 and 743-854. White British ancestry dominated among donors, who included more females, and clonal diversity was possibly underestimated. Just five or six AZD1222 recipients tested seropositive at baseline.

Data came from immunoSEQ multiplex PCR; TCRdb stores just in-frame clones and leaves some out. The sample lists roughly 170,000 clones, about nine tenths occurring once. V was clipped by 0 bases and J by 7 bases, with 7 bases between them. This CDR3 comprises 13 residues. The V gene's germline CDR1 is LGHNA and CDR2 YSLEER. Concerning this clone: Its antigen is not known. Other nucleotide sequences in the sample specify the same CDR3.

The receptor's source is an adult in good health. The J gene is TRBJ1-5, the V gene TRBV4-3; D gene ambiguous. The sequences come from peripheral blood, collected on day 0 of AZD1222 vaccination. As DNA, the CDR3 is TGCGCCAGCAGCCAAGATTCCGGGCAGCCCCAGCATTTT. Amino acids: CASSQDSGQPQHF.